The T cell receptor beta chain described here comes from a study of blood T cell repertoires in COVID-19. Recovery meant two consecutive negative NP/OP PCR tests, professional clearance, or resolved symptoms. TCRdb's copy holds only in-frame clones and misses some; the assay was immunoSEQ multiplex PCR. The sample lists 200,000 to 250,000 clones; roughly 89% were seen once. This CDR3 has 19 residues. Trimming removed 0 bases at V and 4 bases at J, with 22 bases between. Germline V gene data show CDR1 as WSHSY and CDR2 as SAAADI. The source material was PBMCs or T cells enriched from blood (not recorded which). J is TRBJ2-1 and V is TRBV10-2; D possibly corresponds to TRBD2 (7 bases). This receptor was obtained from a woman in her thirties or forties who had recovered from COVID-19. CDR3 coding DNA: TGCGCCAGCAGTGAGTCGACCGTACTGGGGGCTAGCGGTTACAATGAGCAGTTCTTC. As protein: CASSESTVLGASGYNEQFF.